A single sample gave rise to the 26 T cell receptor beta chains below, sequenced in a study of T cell responses to AZD1222 COVID-19 vaccine. Measured with immunoSEQ multiplex PCR; TCRdb has only the in-frame clones, and not every one. The data show about 99,000 clones, around 90% seen once. Material: peripheral blood, obtained on day 0 of AZD1222 vaccination. Every receptor here comes from an adult in good health.

J is TRBJ2-5 and V is TRBV5-4; weak D call: TRBD2 (6 bases). Germline CDR1 reads SGHNT; CDR2 reads YYREEE (reference sequence). The CDR3 spans 15 residues. Trimming left V 0 bases short and J 4 bases short, with 13 bases between. DNA of the CDR3: TGTGCCAGCAGCTTGGGGCTCGGAGGGAGAGAGACCCAGTACTTC. This sequence encodes CASSLGLGGRETQYF.

CDR3: CATMVGTTEAFF. CDR3 nucleotide sequence: TGTGCCACCATGGTAGGGACAACTGAAGCTTTCTTT. This chain links TRBV12-3 or TRBV12-4 with TRBJ1-1, with D possibly being TRBD1 (6 bases). V was pared by 10 bases and J by 5 bases, with 14 bases between. The CDR3 covers 12 residues.

The chain couples TRBV5-5 to TRBJ1-5, with a possible D match to TRBD1 (5 bases). CDR1 and CDR2 (germline): SGHKS, YYEKEE (reference sequence). V lost 2 bases and J 3 bases, leaving 12 bases between the germline ends. The CDR3 runs 15 residues. The CDR3 sequence: CASSFHTGPNQPQHF. CDR3 bases: TGTGCCAGCAGCTTTCATACAGGTCCCAATCAGCCCCAGCATTTT.

The chain employs TRBV12-5 and TRBJ2-3, with D tentatively TRBD2 (6 bases). CDR1 and CDR2 (germline): LGHNT, FRNRAP. The CDR3 sequence is 16 residues long. The V and J ends lost 1 base and 2 bases respectively, with 13 bases between them. CDR3 sequence: CASGLGLATNTDTQYF. CDR3 sequence (DNA): TGTGCTAGTGGTTTGGGCCTAGCGACCAACACAGATACGCAGTATTTT.

V and J are TRBV10-3 and TRBJ1-6; possible D gene TRBD1, 5 bases. CDR1 ENHRY and CDR2 SYGVKD come from the germline V gene. There are 15 residues in the CDR3. The V gene lost 9 bases and the J gene lost 10 bases, with 22 bases spanning the gap. CDR3 amino acids: CAICPDGTSESPLHF. CDR3 nucleotide sequence: TGTGCCATATGTCCGGACGGGACCTCCGAGTCACCCCTCCACTTT.

The chain employs TRBV4-1 and TRBJ1-2, with 7 bases fitting TRBD1. The ends lost 4 bases at V and 0 bases at J; junction bases unmatched: 5. In germline, CDR1 is MGHRA, CDR2 YSYEKL. The CDR3 extends over 15 amino acids. This chain's CDR3 is CASSRGQETNYGYTF. In DNA, the CDR3 is TGCGCCAGCAGCCGAGGACAGGAGACTAACTATGGCTACACCTTC.

V and J are TRBV7-2 and TRBJ1-5, with a tentative D call TRBD1 (6 bases). V gave up 1 base and J gave up 0 bases, with 7 bases separating them. This CDR3 comprises 15 residues. Per the germline V gene, CDR1 is SGHTA and CDR2 is FQGNSA. The CDR3 nucleotides are TGTGCCAGCAGCTTAGAGGGGGTTAGCAATCAGCCCCAGCATTTT. Its translation: CASSLEGVSNQPQHF.

V is TRBV19 and J is TRBJ1-1; unclear D gene. V was trimmed by 0 bases and J by 1 base, leaving 9 bases between them. The CDR3 covers 15 residues. CDR1 and CDR2 from the germline V gene are LNHDA and SQIVND (reference sequence). The DNA for the CDR3 is TGTGCCAGTAGTATAGATGGGCGGTGGAACACTGAAGCTTTCTTT. It translates to CASSIDGRWNTEAFF.

The J gene is TRBJ1-2, the V gene TRBV6-5; unclear D gene. The CDR3 is 15 amino acids. CDR1 and CDR2 (germline): MNHEY, SVGAGI. V was trimmed by 5 bases and J by 6 bases, leaving 19 bases between them. CDR3 sequence: CASSLDTRVLDGYTF. CDR3 in DNA: TGTGCCAGCAGTCTAGACACAAGGGTCCTCGATGGCTACACCTTC.

The chain joins TRBV10-3 to TRBJ2-7; D gene unclear. V lost 0 bases and J lost 5, with 8 bases in between. The CDR3 contains 13 residues. The V gene's germline CDR1 is ENHRY and CDR2 SYGVKD. DNA of the CDR3: TGTGCCATCAGTGAGTCATTATGGAACGAGCAGTACTTC. As protein: CAISESLWNEQYF.

This clone is a singleton in its sample. V and J are TRBV5-5 and TRBJ2-7; 9 nucleotides align to TRBD1. Unmatched junction bases numbered 8, after V lost 4 bases and J lost 6 bases. CDR3 length: 14 residues. Germline V CDR1 and CDR2: SGHKS, YYEKEE (reference sequence). Here the CDR3 DNA reads TGTGCCAGCAGCGGAACGGGACAGGGATTCGAGCAGTACTTC. Amino acid sequence: CASSGTGQGFEQYF.

The genes are TRBV2 and TRBJ1-1, with D unresolved. Germline CDR1 reads SNHLY; CDR2 reads FYNNEI. This CDR3 has 15 residues. V was clipped by 6 bases and J by 1 base, with 15 bases between them. The CDR3 region is CASRPNELANTEAFF. CDR3 DNA: TGTGCCAGCAGGCCTAATGAATTGGCGAACACTGAAGCTTTCTTT.

The chain has TRBV28 and TRBJ1-2; D is perhaps TRBD1 (6 bases). CDR1 is MDHEN, CDR2 SYDVKM, per germline. Deletions cut 8 bases from V and 5 bases from J, with 15 bases between. The CDR3 consists of 13 residues. CDR3 sequence reads: CASLPPGEYGYTF. CDR3 DNA: TGTGCCAGCCTTCCCCCAGGGGAGTATGGCTACACCTTC.

The gene calls are TRBV6-5 and TRBJ1-5, with D tentatively TRBD1 (6 bases). The CDR3 is 15 amino acids. Germline CDR1 reads MNHEY; CDR2 reads SVGAGI. V lost 6 bases and J lost 6, with 18 bases in between. The CDR3 DNA follows: TGTGCCAGCAGGCCCAGCAGGGGTTTAGGTCAGCCCCAGCATTTT. Encoded protein: CASRPSRGLGQPQHF.

This clone occurred a few times. The chain's CDR3 is CASFEYYYGYTF. CDR3 DNA: TGTGCCAGTTTCGAGTATTACTATGGCTACACCTTC. This rearrangement joins TRBV19 to TRBJ1-2; no clear D. Germline V gives CDR1 LNHDA, CDR2 SQIVND (reference sequence). The germline V and J ends were trimmed by 8 bases and 3 bases, with 10 bases remaining between them. The CDR3 is 12 residues long.

This clone was counted a single time. The chain is built from TRBV19 and TRBJ1-3, with D maybe TRBD1 (6 bases). CDR3 length: 14 residues. Germline V gives CDR1 LNHDA, CDR2 SQIVND (reference sequence). Trimming took off 11 bases at V and 4 bases at J, with 18 bases between the two ends. CDR3 bases: TGTGCCCGCAAGCTCACAGGGACAGGAAACACCATATATTTT. Amino acid sequence: CARKLTGTGNTIYF.

The chain links TRBV19 to TRBJ1-5, with a weak D call TRBD1 (5 bases). Looked up from germline, CDR1 is LNHDA and CDR2 is SQIVND (reference sequence). V lost 5 bases to trimming and J lost 4 bases, with 12 bases between them. The CDR3 contains 14 residues. The CDR3 region has the DNA TGTGCCAGTAGTTTCCGGGACGGTAATCAGCCCCAGCATTTT. This encodes CASSFRDGNQPQHF.

J is TRBJ1-3 and V is TRBV4-1; unclear D gene. CDR3 size: 15 residues. CDR1 is MGHRA and CDR2 is YSYEKL in the germline V gene. V was shortened by 0 bases and J by 5 bases, with 11 bases between the two germline ends. The CDR3: CASSQERHARNTIYF. In nucleotides, the CDR3 is TGCGCCAGCAGCCAAGAGAGACACGCAAGAAACACCATATATTTT.

The chain links TRBV19 to TRBJ1-2, with 8 bases that match TRBD1. This CDR3 has 18 residues. From germline, CDR1 is LNHDA and CDR2 SQIVND (reference sequence). The V gene end was trimmed by 4 bases and the J gene end by 3 bases; junction bases not matched to a gene: 16. CDR3 sequence: CASSNNRDRTLRDYGYTF. In nucleotides, the CDR3 is TGTGCCAGTAGTAACAACCGGGACAGGACCCTTCGAGACTATGGCTACACCTTC.

J is TRBJ1-3 and V is TRBV5-6; D remains unclear. Germline-derived CDR1 and CDR2 are SGHDT and YYEEEE. This CDR3 has 15 amino acids. Deletions cut 5 bases from V and 4 bases from J, with 16 bases between. In DNA, the CDR3 is TGTGCCAGCAGACTCACGACGGAAGCGGGAAACACCATATATTTT. Amino acid sequence: CASRLTTEAGNTIYF.

With regard to this clone: Other DNA sequences in this sample translate to the same CDR3. This sequence joins TRBV7-8 and TRBJ2-3; the D gene is possibly TRBD2 (7 bases). V was pared by 5 bases and J by 5 bases, with 20 bases between. This CDR3 has 16 residues. The germline gives CDR1 SGHVS, CDR2 FQNEAQ. CDR3 loop: CASSVSWEGDVDTQYF. The CDR3 nucleotides read TGTGCCAGCAGCGTCTCTTGGGAGGGGGATGTAGATACGCAGTATTTT. Full variable domain (rest looked up from reference TRBV7-8 and TRBJ2-3): GAGVSQSPRYKVAKRGQDVALRCDPISGHVSLFWYQQALGQGPEFLTYFQNEAQLDKSGLPSDRFFAERPEGSVSTLKIQRTQQEDSAVYLCASSVSWEGDVDTQYFGPGTRLTVL.

This rearrangement joins TRBV7-2 to TRBJ2-7; D not certain. CDR3 length: 14 residues. The ends were cut back, 1 base at V and 3 bases at J, with 10 bases in the middle. Germline assignment: CDR1 SGHTA and CDR2 FQGNSA. CDR3 DNA sequence: TGTGCCAGCAGCTTAGGGTCCAGTCTCTACGAGCAGTACTTC. It is translated as CASSLGSSLYEQYF. The variable domain in full, with the rest retrieved from reference TRBV7-2 and TRBJ2-7, is GAGVSQSPSNKVTEKGKDVELRCDPISGHTALYWYRQSLGQGLEFLIYFQGNSAPDKSGLPSDRFSAERTGGSVSTLTIQRTQQEDSAVYLCASSLGSSLYEQYFGPGTRLTVT.

CDR3 nucleotides: TGTGCCAGCAGTTACCCGGCAGAGACCCAGTACTTC. Amino acids: CASSYPAETQYF. This chain uses TRBV6-2 or TRBV6-3 with TRBJ2-5; D is uncertain. Trimming took 2 bases from V and 4 from J, leaving 5 bases between them. Germline loops: CDR1 MNHEY, CDR2 SVGEGT. This CDR3 is built from 12 residues.

On this clone: This sample includes further DNA sequences coding for the same CDR3. The rearrangement joins TRBV18 to TRBJ1-1; D remains ambiguous. Germline lookup yields CDR1 KGHSH and CDR2 LQKENI. Between the trimmed V and J ends, which lost 3 bases and 0 bases, there was a span of 11 bases. The CDR3 has 15 residues. CDR3 sequence reads: CASSPLQSMNTEAFF. The CDR3 nucleotides are TGTGCCAGCTCACCCCTACAGTCCATGAACACTGAAGCTTTCTTT.

The CDR3 reads CAISDAVRGYTF. The CDR3, as DNA: TGTGCCATCAGTGACGCGGTTCGAGGCTACACCTTC. This sequence joins TRBV10-3 and TRBJ1-2; D unclear. Trimming removed 3 bases at V and 8 bases at J, with 10 bases between. The CDR3 is made up of 12 amino acids. Looked up from germline, CDR1 is ENHRY and CDR2 is SYGVKD.

The chain's CDR3 is CASGRTGNTEAFF. CDR3 bases: TGTGCCAGTGGGCGGACAGGGAACACTGAAGCTTTCTTT. The gene calls are TRBV19 and TRBJ1-1; 7 bases line up with TRBD1. Germline lookup yields CDR1 LNHDA and CDR2 SQIVND (reference sequence). This CDR3 is 13 amino acids long. The trim removed 8 bases at V and 1 base at J, leaving 4 bases unmatched.